This T cell receptor (beta chain) derives from a study of blood T cell repertoires in COVID-19. The table came from immunoSEQ multiplex PCR; TCRdb's copy has only in-frame clones and leaves some out. Of nearly 95,000 clones listed, roughly 90% are singletons. V was clipped by 6 bases and J by 6 bases; unmatched bases: 12. Germline V lookup: CDR1 LNHDA, CDR2 SQIVND (reference sequence). The CDR3 sequence is 15 residues long. The chain combines TRBV19 with TRBJ2-7; 9 bases are shared with TRBD1. The source material was peripheral blood. The receptor's source is a human donor with active COVID-19. The donor label of this sample is uncertain. CDR3 DNA: TGTGCCAGTAGGGGACAGGGTGGACGGTACGGCGAGCAGTACTTC. Protein product: CASRGQGGRYGEQYF.